The subject of this entry is one T cell receptor beta chain. Its antigen is not identified. This sample was taken from a study of OX40 agonist ivuxolimab in advanced cancers. Study-level information: All patients had ivuxolimab intravenously every 2 weeks at 0.01 to 10 mg/kg. Study-level points and caveats: On average, CD8+ T cells had more expanded clones than CD4+.

The V and J ends lost 0 bases and 5 bases respectively, with 14 bases between them. The CDR3 is made up of 15 amino acids. Germline V gives CDR1 LGHNA, CDR2 YSLEER. TCRdb's copy holds only in-frame clones and misses some; the assay was immunoSEQ multiplex PCR. The table lists fewer than 50,000 clones, 70% to 80% of them singletons. The TCR comes from an adult with an advanced solid tumor such as melanoma, head and neck, liver or kidney cancer. The sequenced sample was CD4+ or CD8+ T cells sorted from blood, obtained in a trial of the OX40 agonist ivuxolimab. The chain uses TRBV4-3 and TRBJ2-7, with a possible D match to TRBD2 (5 bases). CDR3 sequence (DNA): TGCGCCAGCAGCCAAGATTTTCGGGGTCCCAACGAGCAGTACTTC. This sequence encodes CASSQDFRGPNEQYF.